Sequencing of this T cell receptor (beta chain) was carried out in a study of T cells in localized non-small cell lung cancer (dated by TCRdb to 2019 to 2021). Study-level background: The study analyzed T cell repertoires of approximately 240 early-stage NSCLC patients, comparing tumors and uninvolved tumor-adjacent lungs. The cohort comprised roughly 240 treatment-naïve NSCLC patients with resected, localized lung tumors. NSCLC patients had a mean age of roughly 66 years, and 129 were male and over 85 female. Results and caveats for the whole study, not just this receptor: Longer overall survival was associated with higher blood T cell density, whereas shorter survival was associated with higher adjacent-lung clonality. Since the design was exploratory, TCR variables were selected using unadjusted p-values with no false-discovery rate correction. Because multi-region sequencing of the tumors was not done, intratumor heterogeneity could not be ruled out. The highest T cell clonality was observed in uninvolved tumor-adjacent lung, where clonality exceeded that of tumor, suggesting that antigenic responses were more focused in uninvolved tumor-adjacent lung. A median of approximately 57 of the top 100 tumor clones were detected in paired uninvolved adjacent lung, and around 30 of these tumor clones were also found among the top 100 clones of the paired uninvolved adjacent lung.

The cysteine opens and the phenylalanine closes a CDR3 of 12 amino acids. This entry keeps only the CDR3 DNA: 36 bases, framed from base 1. V and J lose 5 bases and 7 bases, and a span of 12 bases separates them. Per the germline V gene, MDHEN is the CDR1 and SYDVKM is the CDR2. At diagnosis, peripheral blood, uninvolved tumor-adjacent lung and tumor were collected and were preserved as a mix of fresh-frozen and FFPE material. For TCR repertoire profiling, the blood samples were analyzed as peripheral blood mononuclear cells. The immunoSEQ Assay was used to sequence TCR beta CDR3 regions from DNA. The study's processing was this. T cell density was computed as TCR beta template counts normalized to usable DNA estimated by amplifying housekeeping genes. The preseqR package was used to estimate richness by extrapolating to 400,000 templates for PBMC samples and to 120,000 templates for tissue samples. Clonality was calculated as one minus Pielou's evenness. Differential abundance testing on productive amino-acid clonotypes, with a minimum total count of 5 and an alpha of 0.1, was used to identify tissue-enriched TCRs. The Jaccard Index and the Morisita Overlap Index were used to measure repertoire overlap between compartments. GLIPH grouped TCR beta CDR3s together with public tetramer-defined viral CDR3s, and a viral motif had to include at least three viral sequences and show V-gene enrichment. This is the immuneACCESS table as TCRdb keeps it, with only in-frame sequences that have V and J called. A part of the clones is gone; compared with another copy, unresolved V genes explain less than half, and the rest is unexplained. Clone size and V and J calls were adopted from that table, with D and trimming inferred from the DNA. This sample has 13,000 or so clones in its table, and about 92% of those were observed once. 2.7% of the sample rests with the top ten.

This clone was seen a single time. Its antigen remains unidentified. No qualities accompany the bases; no much larger clone lies one base away. The rearranged chain carries TRBV28 and TRBJ2-7; perhaps TRBD2 is the D gene, with 5 bases matching. The source was peripheral blood mononuclear cells, collected before any cancer treatment. The sequence derives from a man aged 40 to 69 with stage III lung adenocarcinoma. The CDR3 loop reads CASSTGMREQYF. The bases are TGTGCCAGCAGTACGGGGATGAGGGAGCAGTACTTC.